The following is a T cell receptor beta chain sequence with its context. The target antigen is unknown. From germline, CDR1 is MNHEY and CDR2 SVGAGI. The CDR3 totals 16 residues. Losses at the gene ends were 3 bases for V and 2 bases for J; bases not matched to a gene: 6. The data were obtained in a study of cytomegalovirus exposure and HLA in healthy donors. Both 60 Vbeta primers and 13 Jbeta primers went into the PCR. Sequenced by immunoSEQ multiplex PCR; TCRdb stores in-frame clones only, minus some. The sample yields 100,000 to 150,000 clones, approximately 74% seen once. Study-level points and caveats: TCR beta sequences numbering fewer than 20,000 were associated with HLA alleles at 0.05 false discovery rate in a later analysis.

This sequence was found in a male donor in good health and CMV-seronegative. Sequencing input: PBMCs. This chain connects TRBV6-5 to TRBJ2-7; 11 bases line up with TRBD2. CDR3 in amino acids: CASSYLLAGGTYEQYF. The CDR3 nucleotides read TGTGCCAGCAGTTATCTTCTAGCGGGGGGTACCTACGAGCAGTACTTC.